These 17 T cell receptor beta chains originate from one sample sequenced in a study of cytomegalovirus exposure and HLA in healthy donors. PCR involved 60 Vbeta and 13 Jbeta primers. Produced via immunoSEQ multiplex PCR; TCRdb's table is partial and in-frame only. This sample has 90,000 to 100,000 clones, with around four fifths found just once. What was sequenced was PBMCs. Receptor source: a woman aged 40 to 55 in good health and CMV-seronegative.

CDR3 amino acids: CASSLDGKYQETQYF. CDR3 sequence (DNA): TGTGCCAGCAGCTTAGACGGGAAATATCAAGAGACCCAGTACTTC. This chain links TRBV7-9 with TRBJ2-5, with a possible D match to TRBD2 (5 bases). This CDR3 is built from 15 residues. With 1 base removed from V and 2 bases from J, the gap between germline ends came to 11 bases. Germline lookup yields CDR1 SEHNR and CDR2 FQNEAQ (reference sequence).

Points on this clone: One junction end does not reproduce the germline sequence, and a read error may be involved. The V call is TRBV7-6, the J call TRBJ1-1, with 7 positions matching TRBD1. CDR1 and CDR2 (germline): SGHVS, FNYEAQ. CDR3 length: 14 residues. The CDR3 is CASSTGETGNEAFF. CDR3 in DNA: TGCGCCAGCAGCACAGGAGAGACAGGGAACGAAGCTTTCTTT. Combining the CDR3 with reference TRBV7-6 and TRBJ1-1 gives the whole variable domain GAGVSQSPRYKVTKRGQDVALRCDPISGHVSLYWYRQALGQGPEFLTYFNYEAQQDKSGLPNDRFSAERPEGSISTLTIQRTEQRDSAMYRCASSTGETGNEAFFGQGTRLTVV.

The CDR3 is CASSYDPAAGGYGYTF. The CDR3 coding sequence is TGTGCCAGCAGTTACGACCCAGCCGCAGGGGGCTATGGCTACACCTTC. The chain has TRBV6-5 and TRBJ1-2; TRBD1 agrees at 7 bases. Germline-derived CDR1 and CDR2 are MNHEY and SVGAGI. This CDR3 comprises 16 residues. V gave up 2 bases and J gave up 4 bases; unmatched junction bases: 10.

The V and J genes are TRBV7-9 and TRBJ1-4; D unresolved. Germline CDR1 is SEHNR and CDR2 is FQNEAQ (reference sequence). This CDR3 comprises 12 residues. CDR3 region: CSLGGRKEKLFF. Written as DNA, the CDR3 is TGTTCCCTCGGAGGTCGGAAGGAAAAACTGTTTTTT.

The genes are TRBV18 and TRBJ1-4, with a tentative D call TRBD1 (6 bases). Germline-derived CDR1 and CDR2 are KGHSH and LQKENI. The V and J ends lost 2 bases and 10 bases respectively, with 17 bases between them. This CDR3 contains 15 residues. As DNA, the CDR3 is TGTGCCAGCTCACCATTGGTGGCAGGGGAAGTAAAACTGTTTTTT. Translation: CASSPLVAGEVKLFF.

The chain employs TRBV7-6 and TRBJ2-7, with TRBD1 matching over 8 bases. This CDR3 contains 13 residues. Germline V gene data show CDR1 as SGHVS and CDR2 as FNYEAQ. V was clipped by 6 bases and J by 7 bases; unmatched bases: 8. Here the CDR3 reads CASSSQGAGEQYF. The CDR3 bases are TGTGCCAGCAGTTCCCAGGGGGCGGGGGAGCAGTACTTC.

This clone has just a few counts. V and J are TRBV18 and TRBJ1-5; D is possibly TRBD1 (5 bases). V was trimmed by 3 bases and J by 0 bases, leaving 12 bases between them. Germline CDR1 KGHSH, CDR2 LQKENI. The CDR3 spans 16 residues. The CDR3 is CASSPEQATSNQPQHF. The CDR3 DNA follows: TGTGCCAGCTCACCGGAACAGGCAACTAGCAATCAGCCCCAGCATTTT.

The V call is TRBV29-1, the J call TRBJ2-7; TRBD1 agrees at 10 bases. This CDR3 comprises 15 residues. The V gene end was trimmed by 1 base and the J gene end by 2 bases; junction bases not matched to a gene: 5. Germline CDR1 and CDR2: SQVTM and ANQGSEA. In DNA, the CDR3 is TGCAGCGTTGAAGGGCGACAGGGGGCCGCCTACGAGCAGTACTTC. Translating it yields CSVEGRQGAAYEQYF.

The chain employs TRBV14 and TRBJ1-2, with 7 bases aligning to TRBD1. The V gene's germline CDR1 is SGHDN and CDR2 FVKESK. The trim removed 3 bases at V and 6 bases at J, leaving 4 bases unmatched. CDR3 size: 13 residues. CDR3 region: CASSQTRGDGYTF. In nucleotides, the CDR3 is TGTGCCAGCAGCCAGACCAGGGGGGATGGCTACACCTTC. Full variable domain (remainder filled in from reference TRBV14 and TRBJ1-2): EAGVTQFPSHSVIEKGQTVTLRCDPISGHDNLYWYRRVMGKEIKFLLHFVKESKQDESGMPNNRFLAERTGGTYSTLKVQPAELEDSGVYFCASSQTRGDGYTFGSGTRLTVV.

CDR3 coding DNA: TGTGCCAGCAGTTACCAACGACAGGATTCACCCCTCCACTTT. Translating gives CASSYQRQDSPLHF. This chain links TRBV6-5 with TRBJ1-6; D possibly corresponds to TRBD1 (6 bases). Germline values: CDR1 MNHEY, CDR2 SVGAGI. CDR3 length: 14 amino acids. Trimming cost V 2 bases and J 8 bases, with 10 bases left between them.

The chain couples TRBV5-4 to TRBJ1-3, with D perhaps TRBD1 (5 bases). The V gene lost 3 bases and the J gene lost 2 bases, with 18 bases spanning the gap. Germline V CDR1 and CDR2: SGHNT, YYREEE (reference sequence). The CDR3 consists of 17 residues. CDR3 nucleotide sequence: TGTGCCAGCAGCTCGGGGACGGGGGGATTCGCTGGAAACACCATATATTTT. Protein sequence: CASSSGTGGFAGNTIYF.

V gene TRBV6-1 combines with J gene TRBJ2-1, with TRBD2 matching over 10 bases. The CDR3 length is 15 residues. V dropped 5 bases and J dropped 7; count of bases not matched to a gene: 8. CDR1 MNHNS and CDR2 SASEGT come from the germline V gene. CDR3 amino acids: CASSRERGGLNEQFF. CDR3 DNA sequence: TGTGCCAGCAGTCGCGAGCGGGGGGGCTTGAATGAGCAGTTCTTC.

The gene calls are TRBV12-5 and TRBJ1-1; D gene unclear. The CDR3 consists of 12 residues. CDR1 and CDR2 from the germline V gene are LGHNT and FRNRAP. Trimming removed 6 bases from V and 3 bases from J, with 8 bases in between. CDR3 DNA: TGTGCTAGTGGAATTCGGGACACTGAAGCTTTCTTT. Translating it yields CASGIRDTEAFF.

This rearrangement joins TRBV9 to TRBJ2-5, with TRBD2 matching 8 bases. The CDR3 totals 14 residues. J was trimmed by 5 bases and V by 4 bases; bases with no gene match: 7. CDR1 SGDLS and CDR2 YYNGEE come from the germline V gene. The chain's CDR3 is CASSLRQRGETQYF. The CDR3 nucleotides read TGTGCCAGCAGCCTCCGCCAGCGGGGGGAGACCCAGTACTTC. The whole variable domain, remainder taken from reference TRBV9 and TRBJ2-5, is DSGVTQTPKHLITATGQRVTLRCSPRSGDLSVYWYQQSLDQGLQFLIQYYNGEERAKGNILERFSAQQFPDLHSELNLSSLELGDSALYFCASSLRQRGETQYFGPGTRLLVL.

The chain combines TRBV7-3 with TRBJ2-7, with D perhaps matching TRBD2 (6 bases). The CDR3 extends over 15 amino acids. Germline CDR1 reads SGHTA; CDR2 reads FQGTGA. Trimming pared 1 base from V and 2 bases from J, leaving 12 bases between. This chain's CDR3 is CASSLIPGEPYEQYF. CDR3 in DNA: TGTGCCAGCAGCTTAATTCCGGGAGAACCCTACGAGCAGTACTTC.

The chain employs TRBV11-1 and TRBJ1-1; 8 positions agree with TRBD1. V shed 5 bases and J 5 bases; nucleotides not matched to a gene: 7. Germline values: CDR1 SGHAT, CDR2 FQDESV (reference sequence). The CDR3 contains 14 residues. The CDR3 reads CASSLGQGWTEAFF. CDR3 bases: TGTGCCAGCAGCCTAGGACAGGGATGGACTGAAGCTTTCTTT.

This chain links TRBV29-1 with TRBJ1-3, with D hard to call. V lost 3 bases, J lost 6 bases, and 6 bases lay in between. The CDR3 is 11 amino acids. CDR1 is SQVTM, CDR2 ANQGSEA, per germline. The CDR3 coding sequence is TGCAGCGTTGACGAGTTAAACACCATATATTTT. Translated, it gives CSVDELNTIYF. The full variable domain, completed using reference TRBV29-1 and TRBJ1-3, is SAVISQKPSRDICQRGTSLTIQCQVDSQVTMMFWYRQQPGQSLTLIATANQGSEATYESGFVIDKFPISRPNLTFSTLTVSNMSPEDSSIYLCSVDELNTIYFGEGSWLTVV.